The 6 T cell receptor beta chains below come from one sample, sequenced in a study of T cell responses to AZD1222 COVID-19 vaccine. This table comes from immunoSEQ multiplex PCR, and its TCRdb copy is limited to in-frame clones, with some not included. Of 95,000 to 150,000 clones in the sample, 75% to 90% were seen once. The sequencing used peripheral blood, collected 28 days after the second AZD1222 dose. These receptors originate from an adult who received the AZD1222 COVID-19 vaccine.

The rearrangement joins TRBV19 to TRBJ1-2; no clear D gene. This CDR3 is 14 amino acids long. CDR1 and CDR2 (germline): LNHDA, SQIVND (reference sequence). Trimming took 10 bases from V and 7 from J, leaving 22 bases between them. The CDR3 coding sequence is TGTGCCACTTCCCCCCGGCTCCCCCCAGCTGGCTACACCTTC. As protein: CATSPRLPPAGYTF.

The chain is built from TRBV6-5 and TRBJ2-1; no clear D gene. CDR3 length: 15 amino acids. Germline V gives CDR1 MNHEY, CDR2 SVGAGI. V dropped 2 bases and J dropped 4 bases, with 12 bases sitting between them. This CDR3 is CASSYRAPTYNEQFF. In DNA, the CDR3 is TGTGCCAGCAGTTACCGGGCTCCCACATACAATGAGCAGTTCTTC.

The chain is built from TRBV21-1 and TRBJ1-5; TRBD1 was called by the table and not checked on the DNA. TRBV21-1 is given as a pseudogene. This CDR3 has 14 residues. In DNA, the CDR3 is TGTGCCAGCAGCCCTTGGGACAGGGATCAGCCCCAGCATTTT. Protein: CASSPWDRDQPQHF.

This clone was seen a handful of times. J is TRBJ2-1 and V is TRBV24-1, with 8 bases that match TRBD2. Germline loops: CDR1 KGHDR, CDR2 SFDVKD. The CDR3 runs to 16 residues. The V gene end was trimmed by 2 bases and the J gene end by 12 bases; junction bases not matched to a gene: 14. The CDR3 bases are TGTGCCACCAGTGATTCGTCGGGTCCGGGGGGGATTGGGCAGTTCTTC. Its protein product is CATSDSSGPGGIGQFF.

Of note for this clone: At one end, the junction sequence differs from germline, possibly due to a read error. The chain employs TRBV7-9 and TRBJ2-1; a possible D gene is TRBD2 (7 bases). Germline V gene sequence: CDR1 SEHNR, CDR2 FQNEAQ (reference sequence). The CDR3 consists of 15 residues. In nucleotides, the CDR3 is TGTGCCAGCACCTTAATGGCGGGGGCTCACAATGAGCAGTTCTTC. This gives the protein CASTLMAGAHNEQFF.

The chain recombines TRBV4-1 with TRBJ1-5; D is perhaps TRBD1 (5 bases). The germline V gene has CDR1 MGHRA and CDR2 YSYEKL. The CDR3 spans 17 residues. V lost 0 bases, J lost 0 bases, and 12 bases lay in between. CDR3 sequence: CASSQEVRGTSNQPQHF. CDR3 in DNA: TGCGCCAGCAGCCAAGAAGTCCGAGGGACTAGCAATCAGCCCCAGCATTTT.